The 22 T cell receptor beta chains below all came from one sample that was sequenced in a study of blood T cell repertoires in COVID-19. Assay used: immunoSEQ multiplex PCR; TCRdb lists only in-frame clones, some missing. The sample shows over 350,000 clones, roughly 88% of them seen only once. The specimen sequenced was peripheral blood. The receptors come from a woman aged 25 to 39 with active or convalescent COVID-19.

The chain joins TRBV19 to TRBJ2-7; TRBD1 matches at 7 bases. This CDR3 is 14 amino acids long. V was clipped by 5 bases and J by 0 bases; unmatched bases: 4. Per germline, CDR1 LNHDA and CDR2 SQIVND (reference sequence). The CDR3 DNA sequence: TGTGCCAGTAGTGCTGACAGGGCCTCCTACGAGCAGTACTTC. Amino acid sequence: CASSADRASYEQYF.

V usage is TRBV19 and J usage is TRBJ2-1; 10 bases line up with TRBD2. J gave up 0 bases and V 3 bases, and 5 bases lay outside the gene matches. Germline values: CDR1 LNHDA, CDR2 SQIVND (reference sequence). This CDR3 spans 17 amino acids. CDR3 coding DNA: TGTGCCAGTAGTATCCGACTAGCGGGCCACTCCTACAATGAGCAGTTCTTC. Residues: CASSIRLAGHSYNEQFF.

A word on this clone: The same CDR3 arises from other DNA sequences in this sample as well. The chain joins TRBV5-8 to TRBJ2-7; possible D gene TRBD1, 5 bases. Per the germline V gene, CDR1 is SGHTS and CDR2 is YDEGEE. The CDR3 runs 14 residues. V shed 1 base and J shed 4 bases, with 12 bases lying between them. The CDR3, as DNA: TGTGCCAGCAGCTTGACAGGATCCTCTTACGAGCAGTACTTC. It codes for CASSLTGSSYEQYF.

This clone has just a few counts. The chain employs TRBV7-8 and TRBJ1-4; 9 nucleotides agree with TRBD1. Germline loops: CDR1 SGHVS, CDR2 FQNEAQ. V was clipped by 3 bases and J by 2 bases; unmatched bases: 7. The length of the CDR3 is 17 residues. This chain's CDR3 is CASSFHRGRVTNEKLFF. The CDR3 nucleotides read TGTGCCAGCAGCTTCCACAGGGGGCGCGTCACTAATGAAAAACTGTTTTTT. Full variable domain (rest looked up from reference TRBV7-8 and TRBJ1-4): GAGVSQSPRYKVAKRGQDVALRCDPISGHVSLFWYQQALGQGPEFLTYFQNEAQLDKSGLPSDRFFAERPEGSVSTLKIQRTQQEDSAVYLCASSFHRGRVTNEKLFFGSGTQLSVL.

The sample holds one count of this clone. This chain uses TRBV3-1 (or the pseudogene TRBV3-2) with TRBJ2-7; 13 nucleotides match TRBD2. This CDR3 has 13 amino acids. V shed 8 bases, J shed 7 bases, and the junction held 5 bases outside the gene matches. Germline values: CDR1 LGHDT, CDR2 YNNKEL (reference sequence). CDR3 region: CASGLAGAGEQYF. The DNA for the CDR3 is TGTGCCAGCGGACTAGCGGGAGCAGGGGAGCAGTACTTC.

This chain links TRBV19 with TRBJ2-7; 7 bases agree with TRBD2. Germline CDR1 is LNHDA and CDR2 is SQIVND (reference sequence). The CDR3 sequence is 14 residues long. With V trimmed by 5 bases and J by 7 bases, 11 bases remained unmatched. The chain's CDR3 is CASSSIGGYGEQYF. The CDR3 nucleotides are TGTGCCAGTAGTTCTATCGGGGGGTACGGGGAGCAGTACTTC.

This clone was observed a single time. This chain connects TRBV11-2 to TRBJ2-5, with 9 positions matching TRBD2. Unmatched junction bases numbered 9, after V lost 8 bases and J lost 5 bases. The CDR3 sequence is 14 residues long. Germline CDR1 and CDR2: SGHAT and FQNNGV. The CDR3 coding sequence is TGTGCCAGCCAAAGCGGGAGGCCCCCTGAGACCCAGTACTTC. Residues: CASQSGRPPETQYF.

J is TRBJ1-1 and V is TRBV19, with D uncertain. The CDR3 is made up of 11 amino acids. Trimming removed 3 bases from V and 7 bases from J, with 6 bases in between. Germline V gene sequence: CDR1 LNHDA, CDR2 SQIVND (reference sequence). Written as DNA, the CDR3 is TGTGCCAGTAGTATGGCAGGTGAAGCTTTCTTT. Protein product: CASSMAGEAFF.

The chain has TRBV27 and TRBJ1-5, with TRBD1 matching over 8 bases. The germline V gene encodes CDR1 MNHEY and CDR2 SMNVEV (reference sequence). The CDR3 runs to 15 residues. V gave up 5 bases and J gave up 6 bases; unmatched junction bases: 9. CDR3 residues: CASSPTTGGPQPQHF. The CDR3 bases are TGTGCCAGCAGTCCAACCACAGGGGGACCTCAGCCCCAGCATTTT.

CDR3: CATNPGQGPSNQPQHF. CDR3 in DNA: TGTGCCACCAATCCAGGACAGGGCCCTAGCAATCAGCCCCAGCATTTT. The gene calls are TRBV15 and TRBJ1-5; 8 bases match TRBD1. The trim removed 7 bases at V and 0 bases at J, leaving 8 bases unmatched. Germline CDR1 is LNHNV and CDR2 is YYDKDF (reference sequence). The CDR3 has 16 residues. Full variable domain (rest looked up from reference TRBV15 and TRBJ1-5): DAMVIQNPRYQVTQFGKPVTLSCSQTLNHNVMYWYQQKSSQAPKLLFHYYDKDFNNEADTPDNFQSRRPNTSFCFLDIRSPGLGDTAMYLCATNPGQGPSNQPQHFGDGTRLSIL.

The chain recombines TRBV3-1 (or the pseudogene TRBV3-2) with TRBJ2-5, with TRBD2 identical over 12 bases. V was pared by 0 bases and J by 1 base, with 3 bases of the junction left unmatched. In germline, CDR1 is LGHDT, CDR2 YNNKEL (reference sequence). This CDR3 comprises 17 residues. CDR3 sequence (DNA): TGTGCCAGCAGCCAAGAAGGGGGACTAGCGGGCCAAGAGACCCAGTACTTC. Translating gives CASSQEGGLAGQETQYF.

V usage is TRBV3-1 (or the pseudogene TRBV3-2) and J usage is TRBJ1-1, with D unresolved. Germline V gives CDR1 LGHDT, CDR2 YNNKEL (reference sequence). V lost 3 bases to trimming and J lost 5 bases, with 10 bases between them. The CDR3 consists of 13 residues. CDR3 nucleotide sequence: TGTGCCAGCAGCCACCGGCGCGGGACTGAAGCTTTCTTT. Translated, it gives CASSHRRGTEAFF.

In this sample, this clone turned up a few times. CDR3 region: CASSLSTPGGGYTF. In nucleotides, the CDR3 is TGTGCCAGCAGCTTATCTACCCCGGGAGGCGGCTACACCTTC. V usage is TRBV7-9 and J usage is TRBJ1-2; D unclear. Trimming took 2 bases from V and 8 from J, leaving 15 bases between them. Germline assignment: CDR1 SEHNR and CDR2 FQNEAQ (reference sequence). The CDR3 is 14 residues long.

The chain is built from TRBV6-6 and TRBJ1-3, with TRBD1 identical over 10 bases. V shed 6 bases, J shed 0 bases, and the junction held 5 bases outside the gene matches. This CDR3 has 16 amino acids. The V gene's germline CDR1 is MNHNY and CDR2 SVGAGI (reference sequence). CDR3 loop: CASRGGQGYSGNTIYF. As DNA, the CDR3 is TGTGCCAGCAGAGGGGGACAGGGGTACTCTGGAAACACCATATATTTT.

This clone was counted once. This chain links TRBV13 with TRBJ2-2; the D gene is possibly TRBD2 (6 bases). Trimming pared 2 bases from V and 4 bases from J, leaving 8 bases between. Germline V CDR1 and CDR2: PRHDT, FYEKMQ (reference sequence). There are 14 residues in the CDR3. DNA for the CDR3: TGTGCCAGCAGCTTACGGGGGAGCACCGGGGAGCTGTTTTTT. Translating it yields CASSLRGSTGELFF. Using reference TRBV13 and TRBJ2-2 for the parts outside the CDR3, the full variable domain is AAGVIQSPRHLIKEKRETATLKCYPIPRHDTVYWYQQGPGQDPQFLISFYEKMQSDKGSIPDRFSAQQFSDYHSELNMSSLELGDSALYFCASSLRGSTGELFFGEGSRLTVL.

The genes are TRBV2 and TRBJ2-5; D is perhaps TRBD1 (6 bases). CDR3 length equals 16 residues. Trimming removed 3 bases from V and 4 bases from J, with 18 bases in between. Germline CDR1 reads SNHLY; CDR2 reads FYNNEI. The CDR3 sequence: CASSELGAGNGETQYF. Written as DNA, the CDR3 is TGTGCCAGCAGTGAGTTGGGGGCCGGGAATGGAGAGACCCAGTACTTC.

The chain joins TRBV7-8 to TRBJ2-1; 13 nucleotides line up with TRBD2. The CDR3 is 18 amino acids. From germline, CDR1 is SGHVS and CDR2 FQNEAQ. V trimming: 4 bases; J trimming: 0 bases; junction bases outside the gene matches: 6. CDR3 sequence: CASSSRTSGSSSYNEQFF. CDR3 nucleotides: TGTGCCAGCAGCTCACGGACTAGCGGGAGCAGCTCCTACAATGAGCAGTTCTTC.

This rearrangement joins TRBV6-5 to TRBJ1-4; a possible D gene is TRBD1 (6 bases). The V end lost 2 bases, the J end lost 8 bases, and 15 bases lay between the germline ends. Per the germline V gene, CDR1 is MNHEY and CDR2 is SVGAGI. The CDR3 consists of 15 residues. CDR3 region: CASSYGYRVREKLFF. The DNA of the CDR3 is TGTGCCAGCAGTTACGGCTACAGGGTACGGGAAAAACTGTTTTTT.

This clone appeared a single time. This chain joins TRBV10-3 and TRBJ2-1; D perhaps matches TRBD1 (6 bases). Germline values: CDR1 ENHRY, CDR2 SYGVKD. Trimming removed 0 bases at V and 7 bases at J, with 10 bases between. The CDR3 spans 14 residues. The DNA for the CDR3 is TGTGCCATCAGTGAGTCTAAACAGGGAAATGAGCAGTTCTTC. Translating it yields CAISESKQGNEQFF.

CDR3 residues: CASSAGGRDARYEQYF. CDR3 in DNA: TGTGCCAGCAGCGCGGGGGGACGGGACGCGCGTTACGAGCAGTACTTC. The chain links TRBV11-2 to TRBJ2-7; TRBD2 matches at 8 bases. The CDR3 is made up of 16 amino acids. Germline values: CDR1 SGHAT, CDR2 FQNNGV. With V trimmed by 5 bases and J by 4 bases, 13 bases remained unmatched.

The CDR3 DNA sequence: TGTGCCAGCACTAGGGGGCTTACTGAAGCTTTCTTT. This translates into CASTRGLTEAFF. The chain is built from TRBV12-3 or TRBV12-4 and TRBJ1-1; 7 nucleotides agree with TRBD1. The CDR3 runs to 12 residues. The V and J ends lost 7 bases and 5 bases, in that order; junction bases with no gene match: 4.

The chain links TRBV9 to TRBJ2-3, with 16 positions matching TRBD2. The V segment lost 3 bases and the J segment 4 bases; nucleotides outside the gene matches: 5. In germline, CDR1 is SGDLS, CDR2 YYNGEE. The CDR3 extends over 17 amino acids. The CDR3 DNA sequence: TGTGCCAGCAGCGCCGGGACTAGCGGGGGGGTAGCAGATACGCAGTATTTT. It codes for CASSAGTSGGVADTQYF. The full variable domain, with the rest looked up from reference TRBV9 and TRBJ2-3, is DSGVTQTPKHLITATGQRVTLRCSPRSGDLSVYWYQQSLDQGLQFLIQYYNGEERAKGNILERFSAQQFPDLHSELNLSSLELGDSALYFCASSAGTSGGVADTQYFGPGTRLTVL.